This record concerns one TCR beta chain sequence. This sample is drawn from a study of cytomegalovirus exposure and HLA in healthy donors. The V gene end was trimmed by 1 base and the J gene end by 2 bases; junction bases not matched to a gene: 24. Germline V gene data show CDR1 as MDHEN and CDR2 as SYDVKM. The CDR3 runs 22 residues. Use of 60 Vbeta and 13 Jbeta primers characterized the PCR. Some clones are missing from TCRdb's copy, which holds only in-frame ones; the method was immunoSEQ multiplex PCR. The sample holds about 160,000 clones, 68% seen once. Source material: PBMCs. The J gene is TRBJ2-5, the V gene TRBV28; 8 nucleotides match TRBD2. This TCR came from a woman in her late teens or twenties in good health and CMV-seropositive. In DNA form, the CDR3 reads TGTGCCAGCAGTTTATTGGCTAGCGGGTCTAGTGCTTCTCCCCATTTACAAGAGACCCAGTACTTC. Its protein product is CASSLLASGSSASPHLQETQYF.